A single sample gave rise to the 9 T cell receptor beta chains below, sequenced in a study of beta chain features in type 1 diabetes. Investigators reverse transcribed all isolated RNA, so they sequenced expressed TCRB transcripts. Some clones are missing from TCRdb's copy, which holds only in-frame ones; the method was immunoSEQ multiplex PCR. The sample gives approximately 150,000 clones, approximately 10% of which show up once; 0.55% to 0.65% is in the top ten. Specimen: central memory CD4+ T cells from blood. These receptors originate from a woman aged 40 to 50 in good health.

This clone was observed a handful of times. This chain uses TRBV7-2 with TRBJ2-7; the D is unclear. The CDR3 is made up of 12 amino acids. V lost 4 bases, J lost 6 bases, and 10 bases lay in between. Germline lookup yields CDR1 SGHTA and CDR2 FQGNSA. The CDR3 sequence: CASSSPFREQYF. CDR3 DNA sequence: TGTGCCAGCAGCTCCCCCTTTCGCGAGCAGTACTTC.

The CDR3 spells CASSLRGVTDTQYF. The CDR3 nucleotides are TGTGCCAGCAGCTTACGGGGGGTCACAGATACGCAGTATTTT. The chain recombines TRBV5-6 with TRBJ2-3; 7 bases align to TRBD2. Germline V lookup: CDR1 SGHDT, CDR2 YYEEEE. Trimming took 2 bases from V and 2 from J; bases not matched to a gene: 2. The CDR3 contains 14 residues.

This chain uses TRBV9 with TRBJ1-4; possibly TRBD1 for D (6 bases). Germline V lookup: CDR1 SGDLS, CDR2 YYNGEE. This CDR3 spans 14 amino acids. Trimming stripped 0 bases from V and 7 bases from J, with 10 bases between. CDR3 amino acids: CASSVDGRGEKLFF. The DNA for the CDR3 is TGTGCCAGCAGCGTAGACGGCAGGGGTGAAAAACTGTTTTTT.

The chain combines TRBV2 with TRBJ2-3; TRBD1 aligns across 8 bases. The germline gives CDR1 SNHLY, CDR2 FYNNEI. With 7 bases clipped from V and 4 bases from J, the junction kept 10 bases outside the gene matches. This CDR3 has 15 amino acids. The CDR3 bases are TGTGCCAGCACGGTGGGGCAGGGGGCCGCAGATACGCAGTATTTT. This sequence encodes CASTVGQGAADTQYF.

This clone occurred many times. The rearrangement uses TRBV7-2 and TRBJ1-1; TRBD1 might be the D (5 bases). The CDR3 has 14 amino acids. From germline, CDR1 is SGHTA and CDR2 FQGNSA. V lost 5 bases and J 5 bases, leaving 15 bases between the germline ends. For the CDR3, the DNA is TGTGCCAGCAGCCGCAGGGTACGGGTAACTGAAGCTTTCTTT. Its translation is CASSRRVRVTEAFF.

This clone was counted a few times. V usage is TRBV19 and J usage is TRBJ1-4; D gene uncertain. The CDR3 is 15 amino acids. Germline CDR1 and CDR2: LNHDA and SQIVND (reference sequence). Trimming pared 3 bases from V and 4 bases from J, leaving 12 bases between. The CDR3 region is CASSIQEPFNEKLFF. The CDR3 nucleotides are TGTGCCAGTAGTATCCAAGAGCCCTTTAATGAAAAACTGTTTTTT.

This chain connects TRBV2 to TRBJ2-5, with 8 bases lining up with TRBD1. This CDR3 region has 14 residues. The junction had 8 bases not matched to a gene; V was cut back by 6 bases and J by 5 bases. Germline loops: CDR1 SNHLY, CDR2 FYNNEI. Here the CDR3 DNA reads TGTGCCAGCAGGGAGGGCAGGGGGCAGGAGACCCAGTACTTC. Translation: CASREGRGQETQYF.

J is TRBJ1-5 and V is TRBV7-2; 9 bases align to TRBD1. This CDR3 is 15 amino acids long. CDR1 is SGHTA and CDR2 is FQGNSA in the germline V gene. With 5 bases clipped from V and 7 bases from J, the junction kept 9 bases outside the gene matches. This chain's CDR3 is CASSREVGQGQPQHF. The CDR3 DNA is TGTGCCAGCAGCCGGGAGGTAGGACAGGGGCAGCCCCAGCATTTT.

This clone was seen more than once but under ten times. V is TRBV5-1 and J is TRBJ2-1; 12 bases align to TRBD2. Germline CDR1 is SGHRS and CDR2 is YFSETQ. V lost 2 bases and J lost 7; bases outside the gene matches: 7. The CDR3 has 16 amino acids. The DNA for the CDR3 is TGCGCCAGCAGCTTTGCTAGCGGGGGGGCGCGGAATGAGCAGTTCTTC. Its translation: CASSFASGGARNEQFF.